This T cell receptor (beta chain) was identified during a study of T cell responses to AZD1222 COVID-19 vaccine. As concerns this clone: The antigen remains unidentified.

Findings and caveats of the study: Repertoires were sampled only after the peak T cell response.

Measured with immunoSEQ multiplex PCR; TCRdb has only the in-frame clones, and not every one. The table shows 130,000 or so clones, with about 89% occurring only once. Germline CDR1 reads SGDLS; CDR2 reads YYNGEE. This CDR3 is 15 amino acids long. Trimming pared 3 bases from V and 6 bases from J, leaving 18 bases between. This clonotype was sampled from an adult in good health. The rearrangement links TRBV9 to TRBJ1-2, with D possibly matching TRBD1 (5 bases). The material was peripheral blood, obtained on day 0 of AZD1222 vaccination. Here the CDR3 reads CASSASGTTFDGYTF. The CDR3 bases are TGTGCCAGCAGCGCCTCCGGGACCACTTTCGATGGCTACACCTTC.